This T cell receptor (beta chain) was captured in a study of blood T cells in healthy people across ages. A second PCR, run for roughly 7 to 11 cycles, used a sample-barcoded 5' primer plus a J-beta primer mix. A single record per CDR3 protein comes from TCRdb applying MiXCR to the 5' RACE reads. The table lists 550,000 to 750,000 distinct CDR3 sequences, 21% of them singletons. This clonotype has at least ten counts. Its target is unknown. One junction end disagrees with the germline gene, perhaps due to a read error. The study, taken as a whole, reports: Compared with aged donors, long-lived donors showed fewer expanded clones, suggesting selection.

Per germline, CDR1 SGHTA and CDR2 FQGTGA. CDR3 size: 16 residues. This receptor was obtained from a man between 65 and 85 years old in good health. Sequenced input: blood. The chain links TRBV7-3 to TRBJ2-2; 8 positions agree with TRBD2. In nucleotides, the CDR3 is TGTGCCAGCAGCCTAACTAGCGGCTCGAACACCGGGGAGCTGTTTTTT. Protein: CASSLTSGSNTGELFF.